Following are 18 T cell receptor beta chains from one sample sequenced in a study of blood T cell repertoires in COVID-19. The table came from immunoSEQ multiplex PCR; TCRdb's copy has only in-frame clones and leaves some out. The top ten hold 0.55% to 0.8% of the sample, which has more than 150,000 clones, 85% to 90% seen once. The sample was peripheral blood. These receptors all stem from a man aged 50-59 years with acute or convalescent COVID-19.

V gene TRBV7-8 combines with J gene TRBJ2-1; 13 bases are shared with TRBD2. Germline V gene lookup returns CDR1 SGHVS and CDR2 FQNEAQ. Unmatched junction bases numbered 3, after V lost 5 bases and J lost 5 bases. The CDR3 has 15 residues. CDR3 sequence (DNA): TGTGCCAGCAGCACTAGCGGGAGGGGCAACAATGAGCAGTTCTTC. Protein: CASSTSGRGNNEQFF.

The chain employs TRBV4-1 and TRBJ2-3; 11 positions match TRBD2. The ends lost 4 bases at V and 2 bases at J; junction bases unmatched: 11. Germline V CDR1 and CDR2: MGHRA, YSYEKL. The CDR3 totals 18 residues. DNA for the CDR3: TGCGCCAGCAGCCGCCTGGAAGGGACTAGCGGTTACACAGATACGCAGTATTTT. Translated, it gives CASSRLEGTSGYTDTQYF.

The chain has TRBV10-3 and TRBJ2-2; weak D call: TRBD1 (5 bases). The length of the CDR3 is 13 residues. Germline V gene data show CDR1 as ENHRY and CDR2 as SYGVKD. V was pared by 7 bases and J by 7 bases, with 13 bases between. CDR3 bases: TGTGCCATCAAATCCAGGGATGACGGGGAGCTGTTTTTT. Its translation is CAIKSRDDGELFF.

CDR3 in DNA: TGTGCCAGCGGGACAGGGGGCTCCTACGAGCAGTACTTC. Protein product: CASGTGGSYEQYF. The chain uses TRBV27 and TRBJ2-7, with TRBD1 matching 11 bases. CDR1 is MNHEY and CDR2 is SMNVEV in the germline V gene (reference sequence). CDR3 size: 13 residues. V gave up 8 bases and J gave up 0 bases; unmatched junction bases: 0.

CDR3 nucleotide sequence: TGTGCCAGCAGTTACGGCGGGGTGGGACCACCCCTCCACTTT. This codes for CASSYGGVGPPLHF. V gene TRBV6-6 combines with J gene TRBJ1-6, with TRBD1 as a possible D gene (5 bases). V dropped 2 bases and J dropped 11 bases, with 13 bases sitting between them. Germline CDR1 reads MNHNY; CDR2 reads SVGAGI (reference sequence). The CDR3 spans 14 residues.

This clone was counted between two and nine times. At the DNA level, this CDR3 is encoded by other sequences in the same sample as well. V and J are TRBV5-4 and TRBJ2-3; TRBD2 is a possible D gene (6 bases). V was cut by 4 bases and J by 0 bases, with 9 bases left in between. The CDR3 is 14 residues long. From germline, CDR1 is SGHNT and CDR2 YYREEE (reference sequence). This CDR3 is CASSLRGSTDTQYF. CDR3 in DNA: TGTGCCAGCAGCCTACGGGGGAGCACAGATACGCAGTATTTT.

The chain uses TRBV7-8 and TRBJ1-5, with D perhaps matching TRBD1 (6 bases). Germline V lookup: CDR1 SGHVS, CDR2 FQNEAQ. This CDR3 region has 15 residues. V lost 6 bases and J lost 0, with 12 bases in between. CDR3 sequence reads: CASRQTGYSNQPQHF. CDR3 in DNA: TGTGCCAGCAGGCAAACAGGGTATAGCAATCAGCCCCAGCATTTT.

The genes are TRBV24-1 and TRBJ2-1; D might be TRBD2 (7 bases). The CDR3 covers 15 residues. Trimming removed 2 bases at V and 8 bases at J, with 15 bases between. CDR1 is KGHDR, CDR2 SFDVKD, per germline. The CDR3 here is CATSDSFTGRDEQFF. The CDR3, as DNA: TGTGCCACCAGTGATTCTTTCACAGGGAGGGATGAGCAGTTCTTC.

V usage is TRBV11-2 and J usage is TRBJ1-2, with D unresolved. The CDR3 totals 14 residues. Germline V CDR1 and CDR2: SGHAT, FQNNGV. V was cut by 1 base and J by 8 bases, with 14 bases left in between. This CDR3 is CASSLGAAGGGYTF. CDR3 DNA sequence: TGTGCCAGCAGCTTAGGGGCCGCGGGTGGAGGCTACACCTTC.

This clone showed up just once. The chain combines TRBV19 with TRBJ1-2; TRBD1 aligns across 8 bases. The CDR3 length is 13 residues. The trim removed 3 bases at V and 6 bases at J, leaving 3 bases unmatched. Germline V gene data show CDR1 as LNHDA and CDR2 as SQIVND (reference sequence). The CDR3 DNA sequence: TGTGCCAGTAGTATCCAGGGGGCAAATGGCTACACCTTC. It yields the protein CASSIQGANGYTF.

The V call is TRBV27, the J call TRBJ2-2, with 7 bases matching TRBD2. Trimming took 3 bases from V and 4 from J; bases not matched to a gene: 8. The CDR3 totals 16 residues. Germline CDR1 reads MNHEY; CDR2 reads SMNVEV (reference sequence). The chain's CDR3 is CASSFLAGATTGELFF. DNA of the CDR3: TGTGCCAGCAGTTTCCTGGCGGGAGCCACCACCGGGGAGCTGTTTTTT.

The J gene is TRBJ2-5, the V gene TRBV12-5; possible D gene TRBD2, 6 bases. Trimming shortened V by 7 bases and J by 6 bases, and 21 bases separated the two germline ends. The CDR3 is made up of 15 amino acids. CDR1 and CDR2 from the germline V gene are LGHNT and FRNRAP. The CDR3 DNA sequence: TGTGCTAGTGCAACCTCCTGGGCGGGAAGGAAGACCCAGTACTTC. Encoded protein: CASATSWAGRKTQYF.

The J gene is TRBJ1-5, the V gene TRBV9; TRBD1 matches at 8 bases. CDR1 and CDR2 (germline): SGDLS, YYNGEE. The CDR3 has 18 residues. V was pared by 4 bases and J by 0 bases, with 12 bases of the junction left unmatched. In nucleotides, the CDR3 is TGTGCCAGCAGCTTCCCGGACAGGGACTACTATAGCAATCAGCCCCAGCATTTT. It encodes CASSFPDRDYYSNQPQHF.

CDR3 sequence reads: CASSPPTGPGETQYF. For the CDR3, the DNA is TGTGCCAGCAGTCCCCCCACAGGGCCCGGAGAGACCCAGTACTTC. This chain connects TRBV28 to TRBJ2-5, with a weak D call TRBD1 (6 bases). V lost 5 bases and J lost 4, with 17 bases in between. In germline, CDR1 is MDHEN, CDR2 SYDVKM. The CDR3 length is 15 residues.

The chain combines TRBV11-2 with TRBJ1-2, with 9 bases aligning to TRBD1. The V and J ends lost 3 bases and 8 bases, in that order; junction bases with no gene match: 10. In germline, CDR1 is SGHAT, CDR2 FQNNGV. The CDR3 runs to 15 residues. The CDR3: CASSFPRTGDRGYTF. CDR3 bases: TGTGCCAGCAGCTTTCCGAGGACAGGGGATAGGGGCTACACCTTC.

This clone came up once. The chain has TRBV10-3 and TRBJ2-5, with TRBD2 identical over 13 bases. This CDR3 contains 16 residues. From germline, CDR1 is ENHRY and CDR2 SYGVKD. V trimming: 0 bases; J trimming: 5 bases; junction bases outside the gene matches: 3. The CDR3 sequence is CAISESTSGGTETQYF. DNA of the CDR3: TGTGCCATCAGTGAGTCGACTAGCGGGGGGACGGAGACCCAGTACTTC.

The genes are TRBV4-3 and TRBJ2-7; 7 bases fit TRBD1. The CDR3 has 17 residues. V gave up 0 bases and J gave up 1 base; unmatched junction bases: 9. From germline, CDR1 is LGHNA and CDR2 YSLEER. Here the CDR3 DNA reads TGCGCCAGCAGCCAAGATCGCCGAGACAGGGAGTCCTACGAGCAGTACGTC. This sequence encodes CASSQDRRDRESYEQYV.

The genes are TRBV7-9 and TRBJ2-7; maybe TRBD1 (5 bases). Trimming removed 1 base from V and 4 bases from J, with 11 bases in between. CDR1 and CDR2 from the germline V gene are SEHNR and FQNEAQ (reference sequence). The CDR3 is made up of 14 amino acids. CDR3 in DNA: TGTGCCAGCAGCTTAGATACAGGATGGTACGAGCAGTACTTC. It specifies CASSLDTGWYEQYF.